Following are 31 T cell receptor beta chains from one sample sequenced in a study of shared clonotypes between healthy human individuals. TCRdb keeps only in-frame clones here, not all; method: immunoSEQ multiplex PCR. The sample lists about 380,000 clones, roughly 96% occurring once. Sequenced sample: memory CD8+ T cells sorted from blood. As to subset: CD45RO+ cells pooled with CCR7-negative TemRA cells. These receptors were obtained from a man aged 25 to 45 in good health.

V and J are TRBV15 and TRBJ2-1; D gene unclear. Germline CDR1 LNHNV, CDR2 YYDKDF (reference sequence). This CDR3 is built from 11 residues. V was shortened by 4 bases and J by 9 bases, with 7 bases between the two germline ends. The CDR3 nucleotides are TGTGCCACCAGCAACTATCTTGAGCAGTTCTTC. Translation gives CATSNYLEQFF.

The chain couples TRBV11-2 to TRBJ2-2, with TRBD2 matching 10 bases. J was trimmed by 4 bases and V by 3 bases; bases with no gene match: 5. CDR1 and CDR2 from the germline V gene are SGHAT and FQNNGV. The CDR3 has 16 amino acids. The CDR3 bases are TGTGCCAGCAGCTTCGAACTAGCGGGACGCACCGGGGAGCTGTTTTTT. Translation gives CASSFELAGRTGELFF.

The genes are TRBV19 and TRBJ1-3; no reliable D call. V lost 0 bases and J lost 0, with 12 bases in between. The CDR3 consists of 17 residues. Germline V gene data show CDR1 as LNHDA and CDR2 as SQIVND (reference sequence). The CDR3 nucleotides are TGTGCCAGTAGTATAGAGGGGAGCCGCAGCTCTGGAAACACCATATATTTT. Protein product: CASSIEGSRSSGNTIYF. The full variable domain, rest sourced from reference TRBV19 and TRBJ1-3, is DGGITQSPKYLFRKEGQNVTLSCEQNLNHDAMYWYRQDPGQGLRLIYYSQIVNDFQKGDIAEGYSVSREKKESFPLTVTSAQKNPTAFYLCASSIEGSRSSGNTIYFGEGSWLTVV.

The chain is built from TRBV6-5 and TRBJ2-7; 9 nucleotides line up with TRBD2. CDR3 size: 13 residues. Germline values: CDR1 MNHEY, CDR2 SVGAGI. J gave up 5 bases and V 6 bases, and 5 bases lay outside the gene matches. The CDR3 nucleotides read TGTGCCAGCAGAGATGGGACTAGCCACGAGCAGTACTTC. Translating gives CASRDGTSHEQYF.

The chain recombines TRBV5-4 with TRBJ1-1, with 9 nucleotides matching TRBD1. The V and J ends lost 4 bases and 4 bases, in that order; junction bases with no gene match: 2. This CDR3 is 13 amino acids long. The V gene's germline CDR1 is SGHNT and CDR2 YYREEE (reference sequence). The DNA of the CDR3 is TGTGCCAGCAGCACGGACAGGGGCACTGAAGCTTTCTTT. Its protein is CASSTDRGTEAFF. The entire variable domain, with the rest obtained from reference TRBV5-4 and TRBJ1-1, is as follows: ETGVTQSPTHLIKTRGQQVTLRCSSQSGHNTVSWYQQALGQGPQFIFQYYREEENGRGNFPPRFSGLQFPNYSSELNVNALELDDSALYLCASSTDRGTEAFFGQGTRLTVV.

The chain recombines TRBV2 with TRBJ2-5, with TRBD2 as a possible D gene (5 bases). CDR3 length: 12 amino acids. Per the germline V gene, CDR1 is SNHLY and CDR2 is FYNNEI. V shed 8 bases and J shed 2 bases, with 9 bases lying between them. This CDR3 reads CASLGEQETQYF. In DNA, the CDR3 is TGTGCCAGCCTGGGAGAACAAGAGACCCAGTACTTC.

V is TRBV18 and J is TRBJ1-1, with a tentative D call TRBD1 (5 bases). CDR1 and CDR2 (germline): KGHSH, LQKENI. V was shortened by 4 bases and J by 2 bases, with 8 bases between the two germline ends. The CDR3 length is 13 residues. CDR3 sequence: CASSRGTNTEAFF. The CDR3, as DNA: TGTGCCAGCTCACGGGGGACCAACACTGAAGCTTTCTTT.

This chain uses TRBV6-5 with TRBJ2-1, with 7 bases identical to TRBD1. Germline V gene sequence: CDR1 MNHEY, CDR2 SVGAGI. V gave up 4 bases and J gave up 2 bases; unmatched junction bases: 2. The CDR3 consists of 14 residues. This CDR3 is CASSSQGTYNEQFF. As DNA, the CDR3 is TGTGCCAGCAGTTCACAGGGGACCTACAATGAGCAGTTCTTC.

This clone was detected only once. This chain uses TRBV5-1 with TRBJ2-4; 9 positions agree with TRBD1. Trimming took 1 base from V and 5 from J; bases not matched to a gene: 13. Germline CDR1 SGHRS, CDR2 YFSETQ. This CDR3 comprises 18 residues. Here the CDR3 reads CASSLRNPGQGLENIQYF. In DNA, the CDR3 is TGCGCCAGCAGCTTGAGGAATCCAGGACAGGGGTTGGAAAACATTCAGTACTTC.

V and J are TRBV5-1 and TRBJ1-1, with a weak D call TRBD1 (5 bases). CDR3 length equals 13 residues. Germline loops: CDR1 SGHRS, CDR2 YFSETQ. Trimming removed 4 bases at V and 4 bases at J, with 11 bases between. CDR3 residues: CASSPMRGTEAFF. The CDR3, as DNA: TGCGCCAGCAGCCCCATGAGGGGCACTGAAGCTTTCTTT.

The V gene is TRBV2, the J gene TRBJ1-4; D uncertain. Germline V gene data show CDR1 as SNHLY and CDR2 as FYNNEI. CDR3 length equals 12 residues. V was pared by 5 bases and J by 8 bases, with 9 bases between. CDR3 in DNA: TGTGCCAGCAGTCCCATGCGCGAAAAACTGTTTTTT. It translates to CASSPMREKLFF.

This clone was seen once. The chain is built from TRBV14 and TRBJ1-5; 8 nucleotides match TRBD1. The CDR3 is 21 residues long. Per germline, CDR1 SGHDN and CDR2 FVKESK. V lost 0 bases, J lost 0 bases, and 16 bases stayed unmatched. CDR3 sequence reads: CASSQERRPATGGHSNQPQHF. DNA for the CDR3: TGTGCCAGCAGCCAAGAACGAAGGCCGGCCACAGGGGGGCATAGCAATCAGCCCCAGCATTTT.

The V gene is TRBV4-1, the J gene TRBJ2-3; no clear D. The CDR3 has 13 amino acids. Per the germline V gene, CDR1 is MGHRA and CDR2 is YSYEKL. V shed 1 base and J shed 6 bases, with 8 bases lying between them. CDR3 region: CASSQALGDTQYF. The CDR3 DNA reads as TGCGCCAGCAGCCAAGCTCTGGGGGATACGCAGTATTTT.

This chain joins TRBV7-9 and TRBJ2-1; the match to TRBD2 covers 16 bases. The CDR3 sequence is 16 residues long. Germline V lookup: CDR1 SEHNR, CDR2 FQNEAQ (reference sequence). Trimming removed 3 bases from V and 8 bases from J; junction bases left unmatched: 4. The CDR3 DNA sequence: TGTGCCAGCAGCTTTCCGGGACTAGCGGGAGGGCATGAGCAGTTCTTC. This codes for CASSFPGLAGGHEQFF.

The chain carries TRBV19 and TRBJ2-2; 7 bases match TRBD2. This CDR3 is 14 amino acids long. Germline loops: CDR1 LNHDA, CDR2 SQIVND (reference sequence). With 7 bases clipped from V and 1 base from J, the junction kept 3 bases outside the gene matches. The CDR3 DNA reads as TGTGCCAGTAAAGGGAGGGGGAACACCGGGGAGCTGTTTTTT. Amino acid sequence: CASKGRGNTGELFF.

CDR3 sequence: CASSRYSLLGGSGNTIYF. In DNA form, the CDR3 reads TGTGCCAGCAGCCGCTACTCCCTCTTAGGGGGCTCTGGAAACACCATATATTTT. The V gene is TRBV5-6, the J gene TRBJ1-3, with D tentatively TRBD1 (6 bases). The CDR3 extends over 18 amino acids. The V gene lost 4 bases and the J gene lost 0 bases, with 20 bases spanning the gap. In germline, CDR1 is SGHDT, CDR2 YYEEEE.

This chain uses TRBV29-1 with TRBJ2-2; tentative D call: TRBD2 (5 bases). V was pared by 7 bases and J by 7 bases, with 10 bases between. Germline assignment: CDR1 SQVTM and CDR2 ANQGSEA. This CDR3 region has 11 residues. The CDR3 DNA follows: TGCAGCGGACGGGGTAGCGGGGAGCTGTTTTTT. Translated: CSGRGSGELFF.

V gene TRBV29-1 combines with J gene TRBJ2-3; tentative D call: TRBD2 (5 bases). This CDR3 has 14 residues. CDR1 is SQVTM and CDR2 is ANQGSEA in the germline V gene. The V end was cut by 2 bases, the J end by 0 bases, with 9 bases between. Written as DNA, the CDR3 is TGCAGCGTTGAACGGGGTTTCAGCACAGATACGCAGTATTTT. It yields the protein CSVERGFSTDTQYF.

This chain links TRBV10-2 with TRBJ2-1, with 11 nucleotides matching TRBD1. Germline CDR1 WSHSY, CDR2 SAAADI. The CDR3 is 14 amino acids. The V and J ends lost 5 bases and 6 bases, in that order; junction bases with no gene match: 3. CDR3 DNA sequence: TGCGCCAGCAGTCCCGGGACAGGGGGCAATGAGCAGTTCTTC. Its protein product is CASSPGTGGNEQFF.

The CDR3 reads CASSVLTGTAAYEQYF. CDR3 nucleotide sequence: TGTGCCAGCAGCGTCCTTACCGGGACGGCGGCCTACGAGCAGTACTTC. The chain has TRBV7-9 and TRBJ2-7, with D perhaps assigned TRBD1 or TRBD2 (5 bases each). Germline assignment: CDR1 SEHNR and CDR2 FQNEAQ (reference sequence). The CDR3 length is 16 residues. Between the trimmed V and J ends, which lost 5 bases and 2 bases, there was a span of 19 bases.

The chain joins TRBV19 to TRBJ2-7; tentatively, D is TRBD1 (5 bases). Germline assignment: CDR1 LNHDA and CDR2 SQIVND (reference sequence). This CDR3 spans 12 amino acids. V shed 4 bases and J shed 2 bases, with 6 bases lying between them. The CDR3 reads CASSRTTYEQYF. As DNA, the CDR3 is TGTGCCAGTAGTAGGACAACCTACGAGCAGTACTTC.

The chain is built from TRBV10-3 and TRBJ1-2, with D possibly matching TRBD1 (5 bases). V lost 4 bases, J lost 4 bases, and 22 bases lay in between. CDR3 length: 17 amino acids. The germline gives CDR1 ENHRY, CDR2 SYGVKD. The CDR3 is CAISALPGIIEGYGYTF. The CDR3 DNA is TGTGCCATCAGTGCGCTACCAGGGATAATAGAAGGCTATGGCTACACCTTC.

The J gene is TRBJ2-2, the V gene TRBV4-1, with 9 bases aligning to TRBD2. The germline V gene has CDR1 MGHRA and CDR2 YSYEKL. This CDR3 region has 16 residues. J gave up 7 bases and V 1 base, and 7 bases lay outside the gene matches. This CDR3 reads CASSQVSAGGIGELFF. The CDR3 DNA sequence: TGCGCCAGCAGCCAAGTTTCCGCGGGAGGGATCGGGGAGCTGTTTTTT.

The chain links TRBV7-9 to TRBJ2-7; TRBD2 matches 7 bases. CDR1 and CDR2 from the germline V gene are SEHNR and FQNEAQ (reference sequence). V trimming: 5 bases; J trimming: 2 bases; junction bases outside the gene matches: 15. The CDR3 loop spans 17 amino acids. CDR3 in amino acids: CASSVTWSSGLTYEQYF. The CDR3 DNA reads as TGTGCCAGCAGCGTTACATGGTCTAGCGGATTAACCTACGAGCAGTACTTC.

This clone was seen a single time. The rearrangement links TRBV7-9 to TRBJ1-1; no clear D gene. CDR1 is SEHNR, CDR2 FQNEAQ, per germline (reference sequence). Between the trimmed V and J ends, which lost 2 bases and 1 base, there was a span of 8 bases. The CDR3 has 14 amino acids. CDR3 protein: CASSLKGPNTEAFF. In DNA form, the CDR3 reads TGTGCCAGCAGCTTAAAGGGTCCGAACACTGAAGCTTTCTTT.

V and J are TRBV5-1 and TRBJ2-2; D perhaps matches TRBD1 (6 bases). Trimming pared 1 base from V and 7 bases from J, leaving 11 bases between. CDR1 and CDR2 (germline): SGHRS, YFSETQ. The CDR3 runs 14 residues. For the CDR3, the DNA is TGCGCCAGCAGCTTGCTGGGGGCGGGCGGGGAGCTGTTTTTT. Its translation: CASSLLGAGGELFF.

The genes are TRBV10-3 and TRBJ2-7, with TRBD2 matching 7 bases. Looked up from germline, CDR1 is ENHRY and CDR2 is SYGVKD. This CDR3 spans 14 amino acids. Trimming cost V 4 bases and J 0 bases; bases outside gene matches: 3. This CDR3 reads CAISVSSGSYEQYF. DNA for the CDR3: TGTGCCATCAGTGTGTCTAGCGGCTCCTACGAGCAGTACTTC.

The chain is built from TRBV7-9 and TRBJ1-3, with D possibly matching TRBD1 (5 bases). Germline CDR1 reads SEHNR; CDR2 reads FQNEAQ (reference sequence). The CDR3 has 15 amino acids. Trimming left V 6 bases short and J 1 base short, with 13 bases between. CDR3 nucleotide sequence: TGTGCCAGCAGGTTCAGGGAGCCTTCTGGAAACACCATATATTTT. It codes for CASRFREPSGNTIYF.

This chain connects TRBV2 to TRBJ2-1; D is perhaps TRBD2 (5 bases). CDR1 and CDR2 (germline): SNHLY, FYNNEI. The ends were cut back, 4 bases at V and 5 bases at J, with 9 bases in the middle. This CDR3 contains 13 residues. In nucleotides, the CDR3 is TGTGCCAGCAGTGTCCCCGGGGACAATGAGCAGTTCTTC. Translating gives CASSVPGDNEQFF.

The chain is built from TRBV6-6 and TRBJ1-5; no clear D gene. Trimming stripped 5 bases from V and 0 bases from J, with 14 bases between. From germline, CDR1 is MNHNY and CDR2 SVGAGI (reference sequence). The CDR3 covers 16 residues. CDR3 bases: TGTGCCAGCAGTAGGCCTGGGGAAAATAGCAATCAGCCCCAGCATTTT. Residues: CASSRPGENSNQPQHF.

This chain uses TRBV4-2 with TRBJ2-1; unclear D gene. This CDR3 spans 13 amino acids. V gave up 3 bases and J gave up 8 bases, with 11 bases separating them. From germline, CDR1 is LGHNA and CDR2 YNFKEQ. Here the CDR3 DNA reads TGTGCCAGCAGCCATTTATCCGACGATGAGCAGTTCTTC. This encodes CASSHLSDDEQFF.